What follows is one TCR beta chain and its context. Its cognate antigen is unknown. Each donor was a Caucasian adult residing in Nashville, Tennessee. Sorted subsets were amplified in replicate PCRs using 200 to 250 ng DNA, roughly 30,000 T cell genomes. Sequenced by immunoSEQ multiplex PCR; TCRdb stores in-frame clones only, minus some. This table holds millions of clones, roughly 96% found once. The data stem from a study of shared clonotypes between healthy human individuals. Study-level findings and limits: Though the depth was large, rarefaction showed that sorted-subset sequencing was incomplete. Naive subsets generally exceeded memory subsets in estimated richness.

Germline trimming cut 5 bases from V and 7 bases from J; bases unmatched to any gene: 10. Germline V lookup: CDR1 SEHNR, CDR2 FQNEAQ (reference sequence). The CDR3 sequence is 16 residues long. This receptor was obtained from a man between 18 and 35 years old in good health. The sample taken for sequencing was naive CD4+ T cells sorted from blood. Subset indicated: CD45RA+ positively selected. This chain joins TRBV7-9 and TRBJ1-6; 8 positions agree with TRBD1. The CDR3, as DNA: TGTGCCAGCAGCCCTACTGCCGGGACAGGAAATTCACCCCTCCACTTT. Its translation is CASSPTAGTGNSPLHF. Supplemented by reference TRBV7-9 and TRBJ1-6, the full variable domain reads DTGVSQNPRHKITKRGQNVTFRCDPISEHNRLYWYRQTLGQGPEFLTYFQNEAQLEKSRLLSDRFSAERPKGSFSTLEIQRTEQGDSAMYLCASSPTAGTGNSPLHFGNGTRLTVT.